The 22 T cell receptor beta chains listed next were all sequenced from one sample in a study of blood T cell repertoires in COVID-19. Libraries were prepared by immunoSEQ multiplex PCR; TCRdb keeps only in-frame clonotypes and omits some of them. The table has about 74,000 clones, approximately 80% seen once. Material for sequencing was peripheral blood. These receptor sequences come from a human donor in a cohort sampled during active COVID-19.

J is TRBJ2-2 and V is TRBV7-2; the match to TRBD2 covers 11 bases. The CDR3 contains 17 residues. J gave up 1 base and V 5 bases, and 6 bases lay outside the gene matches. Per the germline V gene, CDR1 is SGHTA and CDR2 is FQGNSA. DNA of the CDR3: TGTGCCAGCAGCCGCGTGGGGACTAGCGGGAACACCGGGGAGCTGTTTTTT. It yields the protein CASSRVGTSGNTGELFF.

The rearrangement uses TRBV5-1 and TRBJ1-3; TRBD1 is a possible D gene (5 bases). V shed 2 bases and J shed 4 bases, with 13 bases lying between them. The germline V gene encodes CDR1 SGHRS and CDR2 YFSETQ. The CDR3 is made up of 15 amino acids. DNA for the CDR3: TGCGCCAGCAGCTTAGGCAGGGCCGGGGGAAACACCATATATTTT. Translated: CASSLGRAGGNTIYF.

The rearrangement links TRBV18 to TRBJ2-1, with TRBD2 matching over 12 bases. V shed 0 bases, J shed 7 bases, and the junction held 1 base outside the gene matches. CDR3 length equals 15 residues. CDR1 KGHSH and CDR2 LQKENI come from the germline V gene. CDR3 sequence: CASSPPLAGGNEQFF. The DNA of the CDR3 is TGTGCCAGCTCACCACCCCTAGCGGGGGGGAATGAGCAGTTCTTC.

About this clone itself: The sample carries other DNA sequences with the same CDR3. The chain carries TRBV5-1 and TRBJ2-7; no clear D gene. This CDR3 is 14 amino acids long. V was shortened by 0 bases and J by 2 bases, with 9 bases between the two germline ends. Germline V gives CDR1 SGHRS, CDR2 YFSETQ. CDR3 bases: TGCGCCAGCAGCTTGGAAGGAGTCACCTACGAGCAGTACTTC. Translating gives CASSLEGVTYEQYF. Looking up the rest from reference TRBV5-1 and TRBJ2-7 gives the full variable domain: KAGVTQTPRYLIKTRGQQVTLSCSPISGHRSVSWYQQTPGQGLQFLFEYFSETQRNKGNFPGRFSGRQFSNSRSEMNVSTLELGDSALYLCASSLEGVTYEQYFGPGTRLTVT.

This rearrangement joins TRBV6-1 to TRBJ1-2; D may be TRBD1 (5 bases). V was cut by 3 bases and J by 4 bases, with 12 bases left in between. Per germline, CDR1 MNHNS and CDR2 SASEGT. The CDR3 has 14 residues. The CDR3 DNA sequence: TGTGCCAGCAGTGATCCACAGGCGCCCTATGGCTACACCTTC. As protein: CASSDPQAPYGYTF.

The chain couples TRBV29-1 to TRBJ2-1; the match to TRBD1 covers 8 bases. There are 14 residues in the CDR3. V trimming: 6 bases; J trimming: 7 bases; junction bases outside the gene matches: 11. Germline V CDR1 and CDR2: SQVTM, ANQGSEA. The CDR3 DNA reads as TGCAGCGTGGGAGACAGGGGCATTTGGAATGAGCAGTTCTTC. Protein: CSVGDRGIWNEQFF.

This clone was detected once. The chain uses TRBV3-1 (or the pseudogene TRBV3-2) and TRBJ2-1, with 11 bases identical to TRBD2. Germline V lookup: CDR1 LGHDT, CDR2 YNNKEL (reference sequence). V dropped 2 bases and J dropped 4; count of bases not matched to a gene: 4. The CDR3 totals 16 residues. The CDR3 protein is CASSQLAGGGYNEQFF. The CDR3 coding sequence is TGTGCCAGCAGCCAACTAGCGGGGGGAGGTTACAATGAGCAGTTCTTC.

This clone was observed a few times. CDR3 protein: CASSVETGPRELFF. The CDR3 DNA reads TGTGCCAGCAGCGTAGAGACAGGGCCCCGGGAGCTGTTTTTT. The chain uses TRBV5-5 and TRBJ2-2; TRBD1 agrees at 7 bases. The CDR3 loop spans 14 amino acids. From germline, CDR1 is SGHKS and CDR2 YYEKEE (reference sequence). The V gene end was trimmed by 4 bases and the J gene end by 9 bases; junction bases not matched to a gene: 9. The variable domain in full, with the rest retrieved from reference TRBV5-5 and TRBJ2-2, is DAGVTQSPTHLIKTRGQQVTLRCSPISGHKSVSWYQQVLGQGPQFIFQYYEKEERGRGNFPDRFSARQFPNYSSELNVNALLLGDSALYLCASSVETGPRELFFGEGSRLTVL.

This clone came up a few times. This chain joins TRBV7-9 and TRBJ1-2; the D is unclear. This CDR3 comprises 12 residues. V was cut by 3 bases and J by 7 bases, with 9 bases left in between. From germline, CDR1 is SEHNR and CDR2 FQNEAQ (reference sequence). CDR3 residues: CASSLGEVGYTF. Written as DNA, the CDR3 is TGTGCCAGCAGCTTGGGAGAGGTTGGCTACACCTTC.

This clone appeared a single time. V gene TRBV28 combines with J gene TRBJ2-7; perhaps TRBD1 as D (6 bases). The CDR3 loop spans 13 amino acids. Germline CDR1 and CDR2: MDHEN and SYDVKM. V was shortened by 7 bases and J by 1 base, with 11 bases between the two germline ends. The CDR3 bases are TGTGCCAGCACTAACAGGGTTTCCTACGAGCAGTACTTC. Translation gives CASTNRVSYEQYF.

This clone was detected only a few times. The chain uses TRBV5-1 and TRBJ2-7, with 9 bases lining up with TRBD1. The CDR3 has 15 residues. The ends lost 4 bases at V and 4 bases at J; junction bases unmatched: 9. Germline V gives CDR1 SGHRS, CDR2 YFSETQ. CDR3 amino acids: CASSLAAGQGYEQYV. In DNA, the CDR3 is TGCGCCAGCAGCCTAGCCGCGGGACAGGGATACGAGCAGTACGTC.

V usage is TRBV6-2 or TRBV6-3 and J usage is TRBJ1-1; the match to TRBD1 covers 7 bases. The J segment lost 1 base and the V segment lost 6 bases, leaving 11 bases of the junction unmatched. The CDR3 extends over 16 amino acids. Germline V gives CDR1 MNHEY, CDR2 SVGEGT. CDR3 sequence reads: CASSPEKGATNTEAFF. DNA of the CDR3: TGTGCCAGCAGCCCAGAAAAGGGGGCGACGAACACTGAAGCTTTCTTT.

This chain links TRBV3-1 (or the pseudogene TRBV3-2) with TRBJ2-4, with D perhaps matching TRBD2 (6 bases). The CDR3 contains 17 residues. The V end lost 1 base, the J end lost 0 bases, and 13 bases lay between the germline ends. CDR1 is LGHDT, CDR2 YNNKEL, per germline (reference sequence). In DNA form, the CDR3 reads TGTGCCAGCAGCCAAGGAGACGCGGGACCAGCCAAAAACATTCAGTACTTC. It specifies CASSQGDAGPAKNIQYF.

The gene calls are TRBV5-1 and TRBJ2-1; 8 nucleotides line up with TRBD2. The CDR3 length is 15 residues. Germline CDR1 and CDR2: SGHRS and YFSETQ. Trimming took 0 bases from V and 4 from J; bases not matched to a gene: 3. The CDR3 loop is CASSLALAGYNEQFF. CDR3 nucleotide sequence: TGCGCCAGCAGCTTGGCATTAGCGGGGTACAATGAGCAGTTCTTC.

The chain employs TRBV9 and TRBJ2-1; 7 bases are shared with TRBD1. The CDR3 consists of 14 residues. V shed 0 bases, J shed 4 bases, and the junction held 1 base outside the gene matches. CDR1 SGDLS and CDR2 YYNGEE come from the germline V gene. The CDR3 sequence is CASSVAGQYNEQFF. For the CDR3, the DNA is TGTGCCAGCAGCGTAGCGGGACAGTACAATGAGCAGTTCTTC.

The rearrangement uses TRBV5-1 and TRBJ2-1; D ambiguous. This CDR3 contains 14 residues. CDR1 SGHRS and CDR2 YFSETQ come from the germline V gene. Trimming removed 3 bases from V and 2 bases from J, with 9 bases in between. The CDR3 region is CASSYDTAYNEQFF. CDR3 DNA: TGCGCCAGCAGCTACGACACAGCCTACAATGAGCAGTTCTTC.

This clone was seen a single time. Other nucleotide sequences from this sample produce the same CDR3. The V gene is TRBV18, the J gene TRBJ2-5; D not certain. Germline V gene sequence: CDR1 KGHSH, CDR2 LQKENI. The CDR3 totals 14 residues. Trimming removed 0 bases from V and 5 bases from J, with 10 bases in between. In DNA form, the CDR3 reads TGTGCCAGCTCACCACCCGGTCGTCGTGAGACCCAGTACTTC. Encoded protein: CASSPPGRRETQYF. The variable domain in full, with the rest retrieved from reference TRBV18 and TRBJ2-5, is NAGVMQNPRHLVRRRGQEARLRCSPMKGHSHVYWYRQLPEEGLKFMVYLQKENIIDESGMPKERFSAEFPKEGPSILRIQQVVRGDSAAYFCASSPPGRRETQYFGPGTRLLVL.

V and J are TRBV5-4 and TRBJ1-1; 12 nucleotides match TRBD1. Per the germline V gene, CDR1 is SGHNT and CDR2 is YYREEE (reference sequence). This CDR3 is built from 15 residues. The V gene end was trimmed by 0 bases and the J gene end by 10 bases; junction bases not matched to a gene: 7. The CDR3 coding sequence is TGTGCCAGCAGCTTGGCCGGGACAGGGGGCTTGGTAGCTTTCTTT. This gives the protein CASSLAGTGGLVAFF.

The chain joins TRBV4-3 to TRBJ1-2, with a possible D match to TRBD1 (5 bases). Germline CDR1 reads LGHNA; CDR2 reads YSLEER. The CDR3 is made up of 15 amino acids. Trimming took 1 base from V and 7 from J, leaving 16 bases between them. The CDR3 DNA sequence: TGCGCCAGCAGCCAAGGAAGTCACAGGCGTTTTGGCTACACCTTC. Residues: CASSQGSHRRFGYTF.

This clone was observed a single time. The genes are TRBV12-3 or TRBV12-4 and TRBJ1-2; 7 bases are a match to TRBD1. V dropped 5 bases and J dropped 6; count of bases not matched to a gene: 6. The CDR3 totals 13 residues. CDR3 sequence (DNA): TGTGCCAGCAGTCGCAGGGGGACGAATGGCTACACCTTC. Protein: CASSRRGTNGYTF.

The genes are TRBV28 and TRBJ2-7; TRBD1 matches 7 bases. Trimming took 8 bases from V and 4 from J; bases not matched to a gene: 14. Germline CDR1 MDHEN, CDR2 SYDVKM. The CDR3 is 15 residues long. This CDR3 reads CASSISVTGPYEQYF. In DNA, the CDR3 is TGTGCCAGCTCTATATCCGTGACAGGGCCTTACGAGCAGTACTTC.

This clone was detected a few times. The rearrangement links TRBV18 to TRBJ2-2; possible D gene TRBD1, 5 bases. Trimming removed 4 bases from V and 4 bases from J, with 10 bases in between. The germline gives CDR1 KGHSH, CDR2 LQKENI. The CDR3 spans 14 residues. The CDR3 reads CASSLDIPTGELFF. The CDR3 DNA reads TGTGCCAGCTCACTGGACATACCCACCGGGGAGCTGTTTTTT. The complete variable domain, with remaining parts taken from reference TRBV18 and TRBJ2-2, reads NAGVMQNPRHLVRRRGQEARLRCSPMKGHSHVYWYRQLPEEGLKFMVYLQKENIIDESGMPKERFSAEFPKEGPSILRIQQVVRGDSAAYFCASSLDIPTGELFFGEGSRLTVL.